These T cell receptor beta chains were read from a single sample in a study of blood T cell repertoires in COVID-19. Clones were sequenced by immunoSEQ multiplex PCR, and TCRdb holds only the in-frame ones, with some missing. Of about 330,000 clones in the sample, 70% to 90% were seen once. The material sequenced was peripheral blood. These TCRs come from a man aged 18 to 29 who had recovered from COVID-19. CDR3s include the opening cysteine and the closing phenylalanine or tryptophan. A D gene is named only where the DNA matches it firmly. Size values are once, few and many counts, or a class for expanded clones, and some rows have none.

v_gene: TRBV19
len: 17
d_gene: TRBD1
abundance: -
j_gene: TRBJ1-1
CDR3nt: TGTGCCAGTAGCCAAGGGACAGGTTATGCGCCGAACACTGAAGCTTTCTTT
CDR3aa: CASSQGTGYAPNTEAFF

v_gene: TRBV5-1
len: 13
d_gene: -
abundance: -
j_gene: TRBJ1-5
CDR3nt: TGCGCCAGCAGCCCCCTGCCGGGTCAGCCCCAGCATTTT
CDR3aa: CASSPLPGQPQHF

v_gene: TRBV7-9
len: 14
d_gene: -
abundance: -
j_gene: TRBJ2-5
CDR3nt: TGTGCCAGCAGCCTAGGGGGGGGCCTATTGACCCAGTACTTC
CDR3aa: CASSLGGGLLTQYF

v_gene: TRBV19
len: 15
d_gene: TRBD1
abundance: -
j_gene: TRBJ2-5
CDR3nt: TGTGCCAGTAGAACCGGGACAGGGGGCCGAGAGACCCAGTACTTC
CDR3aa: CASRTGTGGRETQYF

v_gene: TRBV7-2
len: 16
d_gene: TRBD1
abundance: -
j_gene: TRBJ1-4
CDR3nt: TGTGCCAGCAGCTTAGACGTAGGGACAGTGAATGAAAAACTGTTTTTT
CDR3aa: CASSLDVGTVNEKLFF

v_gene: TRBV6-5
len: 14
d_gene: -
abundance: -
j_gene: TRBJ1-4
CDR3nt: TGTGCCAGTCGGGTGGGTGGTGCTAATGAAAAACTGTTTTTT
CDR3aa: CASRVGGANEKLFF

v_gene: TRBV11-3
len: 17
d_gene: TRBD2
abundance: -
j_gene: TRBJ2-2
CDR3nt: TGTGCCAGCAGCTTTTCTAGCGGGGAAGGAGTAACCGGGGAGCTGTTTTTT
CDR3aa: CASSFSSGEGVTGELFF

v_gene: TRBV6-2/TRBV6-3
len: 15
d_gene: -
abundance: -
j_gene: TRBJ1-2
CDR3nt: TGTGCCAGCAGTTACGGAGGTTCAAGTGCCGAGGGCTACACCTTC
CDR3aa: CASSYGGSSAEGYTF

v_gene: TRBV27
len: 15
d_gene: -
abundance: -
j_gene: TRBJ1-1
CDR3nt: TGTGCCAGCAGTTTATCGCGGGGAAGAATCACTGAAGCTTTCTTT
CDR3aa: CASSLSRGRITEAFF

v_gene: TRBV6-6
len: 14
d_gene: -
abundance: -
j_gene: TRBJ2-7
CDR3nt: TGTGCCAGCAGTTCCGGGACACCTAAACCCGAGCAGTACTTC
CDR3aa: CASSSGTPKPEQYF

v_gene: TRBV4-1
len: 15
d_gene: -
abundance: -
j_gene: TRBJ1-2
CDR3nt: TGCGCCAGCAGCCAAGAGGAGGGGCCCGATTATGGCTACACCTTC
CDR3aa: CASSQEEGPDYGYTF

v_gene: TRBV7-8
len: 14
d_gene: -
abundance: -
j_gene: TRBJ2-4
CDR3nt: TGTGCCAGCAGCTTCGCCGGGGGGCTGGGCATTCAGTACTTC
CDR3aa: CASSFAGGLGIQYF

v_gene: TRBV9
len: 14
d_gene: -
abundance: -
j_gene: TRBJ1-2
CDR3nt: TGTGCCAGCAGCGTAGACAGTTTTAACTATGGCTACACCTTC
CDR3aa: CASSVDSFNYGYTF

v_gene: TRBV7-6
len: 17
d_gene: TRBD2
abundance: -
j_gene: TRBJ2-1
CDR3nt: TGTGCCAGCAGCTCCACCTCTACTAGCGGGAGGAGCAATGAGCAGTTCTTC
CDR3aa: CASSSTSTSGRSNEQFF

v_gene: TRBV4-1
len: 17
d_gene: TRBD2
abundance: -
j_gene: TRBJ2-4
CDR3nt: TGCGCCAGCAGCCAAGACTTAGCGGGAGGAGCCAAAAACATTCAGTACTTC
CDR3aa: CASSQDLAGGAKNIQYF

v_gene: TRBV5-1
len: 14
d_gene: TRBD1
abundance: -
j_gene: TRBJ1-1
CDR3nt: TGCGCCAGCAGTCCCGGGACAGGGAACACTGAAGCTTTCTTT
CDR3aa: CASSPGTGNTEAFF

v_gene: TRBV7-2
len: 16
d_gene: TRBD1
abundance: -
j_gene: TRBJ1-4
CDR3nt: TGTGCCAGCAGCGACCATGGACAGGGGGCTTGGGAAAAACTGTTTTTT
CDR3aa: CASSDHGQGAWEKLFF

v_gene: TRBV2
len: 14
d_gene: -
abundance: few
j_gene: TRBJ2-3
CDR3nt: TGTGCCAGCAGCAGGGACTCAAGCACAGATACGCAGTATTTT
CDR3aa: CASSRDSSTDTQYF

v_gene: TRBV12-5
len: 15
d_gene: -
abundance: -
j_gene: TRBJ1-6
CDR3nt: TGTGCTAGTGGTTTGGTACCCGGGGATAATTCACCCCTCCACTTT
CDR3aa: CASGLVPGDNSPLHF

v_gene: TRBV30
len: 14
d_gene: -
abundance: -
j_gene: TRBJ1-1
CDR3nt: TGTGCCTGGAGTGTCGGCCAGGGCTACACTGAAGCTTTCTTT
CDR3aa: CAWSVGQGYTEAFF